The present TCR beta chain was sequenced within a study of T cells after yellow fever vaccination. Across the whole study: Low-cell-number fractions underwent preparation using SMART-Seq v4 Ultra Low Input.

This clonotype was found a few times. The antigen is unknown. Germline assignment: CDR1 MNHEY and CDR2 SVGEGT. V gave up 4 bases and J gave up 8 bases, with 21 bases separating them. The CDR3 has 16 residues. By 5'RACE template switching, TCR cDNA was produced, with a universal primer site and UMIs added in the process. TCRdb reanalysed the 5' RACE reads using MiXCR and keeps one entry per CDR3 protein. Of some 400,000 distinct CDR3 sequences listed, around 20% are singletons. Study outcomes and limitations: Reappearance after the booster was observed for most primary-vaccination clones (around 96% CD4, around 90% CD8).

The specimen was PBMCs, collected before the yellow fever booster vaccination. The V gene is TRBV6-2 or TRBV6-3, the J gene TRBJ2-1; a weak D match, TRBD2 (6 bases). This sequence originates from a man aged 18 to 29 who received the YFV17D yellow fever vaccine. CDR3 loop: CASSSRDSPYGHEQFF. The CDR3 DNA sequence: TGTGCCAGCAGTTCGCGGGACTCTCCTTATGGCCATGAGCAGTTCTTC.